Listed here are 32 T cell receptor beta chains from one sample, sequenced in a study of shared clonotypes between healthy human individuals (dated by TCRdb to the early 2020s). The library relied on the immunoSEQ multiplex PCR assay. TCRdb retrieved this table from immuneACCESS and kept in-frame rearrangements only. Not all clones are present; in checked studies, unresolved V genes account for under half, and no reason is known for the remainder. This sample gives 2 million to 2.5 million clones in total; 93% of them show up just once. The ten largest clones add up to roughly 0.36% of the sample. The sequenced material came from naive CD4+ T cells from PBMCs. The sample's cell subset or site label is to be understood as: CD45RA+ positively selected. The receptor source for this set is a man younger than 35 in good health. Some clones in this sample may be carry-over from other donors' samples.

This sequence joins TRBV4-3 and TRBJ2-1; TRBD2 agrees at 9 bases. V was clipped by 4 bases and J by 0 bases; unmatched bases: 10. Germline loops: CDR1 LGHNA, CDR2 YSLEER. The CDR3 length is 18 residues. The CDR3 loop reads CASSRSTSGKPSYNEQFF. In nucleotides, the CDR3 is TGCGCCAGCAGCCGATCGACTAGCGGAAAACCCTCCTACAATGAGCAGTTCTTC.

Worth noting for this clone: Other DNA sequences of this sample code for an identical CDR3. V is TRBV18 and J is TRBJ1-3; 7 nucleotides align to TRBD1. The CDR3 is 15 amino acids. V lost 3 bases and J lost 1; bases outside the gene matches: 3. Germline CDR1 KGHSH, CDR2 LQKENI. CDR3 amino acids: CASSPQGVSGNTIYF. The CDR3 coding sequence is TGTGCCAGCTCACCGCAGGGGGTATCTGGAAACACCATATATTTT.

The chain has TRBV6-6 and TRBJ2-7, with 13 bases identical to TRBD2. The trim removed 6 bases at V and 4 bases at J, leaving 6 bases unmatched. Germline-derived CDR1 and CDR2 are MNHNY and SVGAGI (reference sequence). The CDR3 runs to 15 residues. This CDR3 is CASRPGLAGVYEQYF. The CDR3 nucleotides are TGTGCCAGCAGACCCGGACTAGCGGGAGTTTACGAGCAGTACTTC.

This clone was counted a few times. J is TRBJ1-1 and V is TRBV25-1, with a weak D call TRBD1 (5 bases). V shed 4 bases and J shed 4 bases, with 10 bases lying between them. Germline CDR1 MGHDK, CDR2 SYGVNS. This CDR3 is built from 13 residues. CDR3 in amino acids: CASSGMGRTEAFF. The CDR3 DNA sequence: TGTGCCAGCAGTGGGATGGGACGCACTGAAGCTTTCTTT.

This rearrangement joins TRBV19 to TRBJ1-1; a weak D match, TRBD1 (6 bases). CDR3 length: 17 amino acids. Germline CDR1 reads LNHDA; CDR2 reads SQIVND (reference sequence). The ends were cut back, 2 bases at V and 4 bases at J, with 20 bases in the middle. The CDR3 reads CASSIRGTPMRGTEAFF. CDR3 DNA sequence: TGTGCCAGTAGTATAAGGGGGACGCCCATGAGGGGCACTGAAGCTTTCTTT.

J is TRBJ2-5 and V is TRBV7-2; D unresolved. CDR1 is SGHTA, CDR2 FQGNSA, per germline. The ends were cut back, 5 bases at V and 1 base at J, with 8 bases in the middle. CDR3 length equals 13 residues. The CDR3 protein is CASSPALQETQYF. CDR3 nucleotides: TGTGCCAGCAGCCCGGCCCTCCAAGAGACCCAGTACTTC.

The genes are TRBV6-1 and TRBJ2-1, with D uncertain. V was pared by 10 bases and J by 3 bases, with 13 bases between. The CDR3 covers 13 residues. Germline V lookup: CDR1 MNHNS, CDR2 SASEGT. CDR3 loop: CATTPDFYNEQFF. CDR3 nucleotides: TGTGCCACGACCCCGGATTTCTACAATGAGCAGTTCTTC.

The chain combines TRBV5-1 with TRBJ2-2; tentatively, D is TRBD2 (5 bases). V was clipped by 4 bases and J by 0 bases, with 10 bases between them. Germline CDR1 is SGHRS and CDR2 is YFSETQ. The CDR3 extends over 15 amino acids. The CDR3 region has the DNA TGCGCCAGCAGCCCGGACTCAGCGAACACCGGGGAGCTGTTTTTT. Its protein is CASSPDSANTGELFF.

This clone was found once. The chain combines TRBV28 with TRBJ1-4; D might be TRBD1 (5 bases). Trimming pared 7 bases from V and 8 bases from J, leaving 20 bases between. Germline CDR1 is MDHEN and CDR2 is SYDVKM. The CDR3 runs 15 residues. Here the CDR3 reads CASTTHTRGGEKLFF. CDR3 DNA sequence: TGTGCCAGCACCACCCATACACGGGGGGGAGAAAAACTGTTTTTT. Looking up the rest from reference TRBV28 and TRBJ1-4 gives the full variable domain: DVKVTQSSRYLVKRTGEKVFLECVQDMDHENMFWYRQDPGLGLRLIYFSYDVKMKEKGDIPEGYSVSREKKERFSLILESASTNQTSMYLCASTTHTRGGEKLFFGSGTQLSVL.

The chain is built from TRBV28 and TRBJ1-1; perhaps TRBD1 as D (6 bases). From germline, CDR1 is MDHEN and CDR2 SYDVKM. The CDR3 runs to 18 residues. The V end lost 3 bases, the J end lost 3 bases, and 23 bases lay between the germline ends. The CDR3 spells CASSFGASWYRGDTEAFF. CDR3 DNA sequence: TGTGCCAGCAGTTTCGGAGCCTCCTGGTATAGGGGGGACACTGAAGCTTTCTTT.

The chain couples TRBV18 to TRBJ1-2, with TRBD1 matching over 8 bases. This CDR3 is built from 16 residues. V lost 5 bases and J lost 1; bases outside the gene matches: 9. Germline assignment: CDR1 KGHSH and CDR2 LQKENI. The CDR3 nucleotides are TGTGCCAGCTCATCCGGGACAGGACAAAGTAACTATGGCTACACCTTC. Amino acids: CASSSGTGQSNYGYTF.

J is TRBJ1-1 and V is TRBV28, with a weak D call TRBD1 (6 bases). The ends were cut back, 7 bases at V and 11 bases at J, with 20 bases in the middle. The CDR3 has 13 amino acids. Germline V lookup: CDR1 MDHEN, CDR2 SYDVKM. The CDR3 reads CASTWGGPESAFF. The DNA of the CDR3 is TGTGCCAGCACCTGGGGGGGCCCTGAATCGGCTTTCTTT.

The chain uses TRBV7-2 and TRBJ2-5; no clear D gene. V lost 1 base to trimming and J lost 3 bases, with 3 bases between them. Germline CDR1 and CDR2: SGHTA and FQGNSA. This CDR3 spans 12 amino acids. CDR3 sequence reads: CASSLEEETQYF. The DNA for the CDR3 is TGTGCCAGCAGCTTAGAGGAAGAGACCCAGTACTTC.

The V and J genes are TRBV2 and TRBJ2-5; 15 positions match TRBD2. Germline CDR1 SNHLY, CDR2 FYNNEI. This CDR3 is built from 19 residues. With V trimmed by 8 bases and J by 0 bases, 13 bases remained unmatched. The CDR3, as DNA: TGTGCCAGCTCTTGGGGAGGACTAGCGGGAGGGGGGTACCAAGAGACCCAGTACTTC. This translates into CASSWGGLAGGGYQETQYF. Using reference TRBV2 and TRBJ2-5 for the parts outside the CDR3, the full variable domain is EPEVTQTPSHQVTQMGQEVILRCVPISNHLYFYWYRQILGQKVEFLVSFYNNEISEKSEIFDDQFSVERPDGSNFTLKIRSTKLEDSAMYFCASSWGGLAGGGYQETQYFGPGTRLLVL.

This clone was counted a single time. The chain carries TRBV12-5 and TRBJ2-5; unclear D gene. The CDR3 contains 12 residues. V lost 2 bases and J 1 base, leaving 2 bases between the germline ends. CDR1 and CDR2 (germline): LGHNT, FRNRAP. The CDR3 reads CASGLTQETQYF. The CDR3 nucleotides are TGTGCTAGTGGTTTGACCCAAGAGACCCAGTACTTC.

The chain recombines TRBV18 with TRBJ1-5; D perhaps matches TRBD1 (6 bases). This CDR3 contains 17 residues. Trimming cost V 3 bases and J 1 base, with 16 bases left between them. Germline V gives CDR1 KGHSH, CDR2 LQKENI. The CDR3 DNA reads TGTGCCAGCTCACCCCCGGAAGGGGGAAGGAGCAATCAGCCCCAGCATTTT. Translation gives CASSPPEGGRSNQPQHF.

The chain recombines TRBV19 with TRBJ2-3; 9 positions agree with TRBD2. CDR1 is LNHDA, CDR2 SQIVND, per germline (reference sequence). With 5 bases clipped from V and 6 bases from J, the junction kept 12 bases outside the gene matches. CDR3 size: 16 residues. The CDR3 loop reads CASSPGLAGPLDTQYF. For the CDR3, the DNA is TGTGCCAGTAGTCCGGGACTAGCCGGGCCCTTGGATACGCAGTATTTT.

The chain uses TRBV6-5 and TRBJ2-3; D not resolved. The CDR3 consists of 14 residues. From germline, CDR1 is MNHEY and CDR2 SVGAGI. V lost 2 bases to trimming and J lost 3 bases, with 9 bases between them. The CDR3 DNA sequence: TGTGCCAGCAGTTACCAGGTCCAGACAGATACGCAGTATTTT. Amino acids: CASSYQVQTDTQYF.

The table lists this clone with a count of one. The chain carries TRBV30 and TRBJ1-4; weak D call: TRBD1 (6 bases). Germline loops: CDR1 GTSNPN, CDR2 SVGIG (reference sequence). This CDR3 spans 14 amino acids. V lost 1 base and J lost 8, with 14 bases in between. The CDR3 loop reads CAWSGGQEEEKLFF. The CDR3 region has the DNA TGTGCCTGGAGTGGGGGACAAGAGGAGGAAAAACTGTTTTTT.

This clone was found once. This chain uses TRBV7-2 with TRBJ2-5, with unresolved D. The CDR3 length is 13 residues. Trimming left V 1 base short and J 5 bases short, with 8 bases between. Germline CDR1 SGHTA, CDR2 FQGNSA. DNA for the CDR3: TGTGCCAGCAGCTTAGAGTTGAGGGAGACCCAGTACTTC. Protein: CASSLELRETQYF.

The chain joins TRBV5-1 to TRBJ2-7; 7 bases line up with TRBD1. Germline trimming cut 4 bases from V and 4 bases from J; bases unmatched to any gene: 11. This CDR3 region has 15 residues. Germline V lookup: CDR1 SGHRS, CDR2 YFSETQ. CDR3: CASSPRQGPSYEQYF. In DNA form, the CDR3 reads TGCGCCAGCAGCCCCCGACAGGGCCCATCTTACGAGCAGTACTTC. The variable domain in full, completed from reference TRBV5-1 and TRBJ2-7, reads KAGVTQTPRYLIKTRGQQVTLSCSPISGHRSVSWYQQTPGQGLQFLFEYFSETQRNKGNFPGRFSGRQFSNSRSEMNVSTLELGDSALYLCASSPRQGPSYEQYFGPGTRLTVT.

The rearrangement joins TRBV28 to TRBJ1-5; unclear D gene. The CDR3 loop spans 15 amino acids. CDR1 is MDHEN and CDR2 is SYDVKM in the germline V gene. Trimming removed 2 bases at V and 0 bases at J, with 8 bases between. The CDR3 DNA reads TGTGCCAGCAGTTTAGAGTCTTATAGCAATCAGCCCCAGCATTTT. As protein: CASSLESYSNQPQHF.

The gene calls are TRBV29-1 and TRBJ2-6; 9 bases fit TRBD1. Germline V lookup: CDR1 SQVTM, CDR2 ANQGSEA. With V trimmed by 4 bases and J by 3 bases, 4 bases remained unmatched. The CDR3 spans 15 residues. This chain's CDR3 is CSVVGTGNGANVLTF. Here the CDR3 DNA reads TGCAGCGTTGTGGGGACAGGGAATGGGGCCAACGTCCTGACTTTC.

The table lists this clone with a few counts. The V call is TRBV7-3, the J call TRBJ1-1; unclear D gene. Germline lookup yields CDR1 SGHTA and CDR2 FQGTGA. The CDR3 contains 15 residues. V lost 6 bases and J lost 3, with 17 bases in between. CDR3 nucleotides: TGTGCCAGCAGGAAAAGGAGTGAACGGGACACTGAAGCTTTCTTT. Protein product: CASRKRSERDTEAFF. Full variable domain (rest looked up from reference TRBV7-3 and TRBJ1-1): GAGVSQTPSNKVTEKGKYVELRCDPISGHTALYWYRQSLGQGPEFLIYFQGTGAADDSGLPNDRFFAVRPEGSVSTLKIQRTERGDSAVYLCASRKRSERDTEAFFGQGTRLTVV.

The count of this clone is one. The V and J genes are TRBV5-8 and TRBJ1-5; D is unclear. Trimming left V 4 bases short and J 4 bases short, with 12 bases between. The CDR3 covers 14 residues. CDR1 SGHTS and CDR2 YDEGEE come from the germline V gene. This chain's CDR3 is CASSVYTLNQPQHF. CDR3 DNA: TGTGCCAGCAGCGTATATACCCTAAATCAGCCCCAGCATTTT.

In regard to this clone: The identical CDR3 is also encoded by other nucleotide sequences in the sample. The CDR3 DNA follows: TGCGCCAGCAGCCAAGGGACTAGCGGCCAAGAGACCCAGTACTTC. It codes for CASSQGTSGQETQYF. The chain uses TRBV4-1 and TRBJ2-5, with TRBD2 matching over 10 bases. The J segment lost 1 base and the V segment lost 1 base, leaving 0 bases of the junction unmatched. The CDR3 consists of 15 residues. Per the germline V gene, CDR1 is MGHRA and CDR2 is YSYEKL.

V is TRBV7-2 and J is TRBJ2-3; 7 nucleotides agree with TRBD2. Germline lookup yields CDR1 SGHTA and CDR2 FQGNSA. This CDR3 has 17 amino acids. With V trimmed by 5 bases and J by 3 bases, 14 bases remained unmatched. The CDR3 DNA is TGTGCCAGCAGCCTATCACCCTGGAGTAGCGGGACAGATACGCAGTATTTT. Its translation is CASSLSPWSSGTDTQYF.

The rearrangement joins TRBV7-9 to TRBJ2-7; TRBD1 might be the D (6 bases). V gave up 5 bases and J gave up 3 bases, with 26 bases separating them. This CDR3 region has 18 residues. CDR1 and CDR2 from the germline V gene are SEHNR and FQNEAQ (reference sequence). CDR3 in DNA: TGTGCCAGCAGCCGCAAGGCCGGGACAACCCAGAACTACTACGAGCAGTACTTC. It codes for CASSRKAGTTQNYYEQYF.

Notes on this clone: The sample holds other DNA sequences that translate to the same CDR3. The chain joins TRBV2 to TRBJ2-5; D is unresolved. Germline CDR1 reads SNHLY; CDR2 reads FYNNEI. V lost 6 bases, J lost 0 bases, and 5 bases lay in between. This CDR3 has 12 amino acids. The CDR3 sequence: CASSAYQETQYF. The CDR3 coding sequence is TGTGCCAGCAGCGCGTACCAAGAGACCCAGTACTTC.

This chain joins TRBV7-2 and TRBJ1-3; D remains ambiguous. The V end lost 6 bases, the J end lost 2 bases, and 14 bases lay between the germline ends. The CDR3 covers 15 residues. The germline CDR1 and CDR2 sequences are SGHTA and FQGNSA. In DNA form, the CDR3 reads TGTGCCAGCAGTCGTTTCCGGGGTCCTGGAAACACCATATATTTT. Its translation: CASSRFRGPGNTIYF.

The chain carries TRBV4-3 and TRBJ1-2, with a tentative D call TRBD1 (5 bases). CDR3 size: 16 residues. Germline-derived CDR1 and CDR2 are LGHNA and YSLEER. The V gene lost 3 bases and the J gene lost 7 bases, with 21 bases spanning the gap. CDR3 loop: CASSHGTTRTGSGYTF. The CDR3 bases are TGCGCCAGCAGCCATGGGACGACACGAACCGGGAGTGGCTACACCTTC.

This clone was seen just once. The chain uses TRBV10-3 and TRBJ2-7; either TRBD1 or TRBD2 may supply D (5 bases each). The length of the CDR3 is 13 residues. Germline CDR1 and CDR2: ENHRY and SYGVKD. Deletions cut 11 bases from V and 7 bases from J, with 21 bases between. The CDR3 nucleotides read TGTGCCCGCTCCCGGGACGGCTCTGAGGAGCAGTACTTC. Its protein product is CARSRDGSEEQYF.